The 19 T cell receptor beta chains given below trace back to one sample, sequenced in a study of PD-L1 blockade in urothelial cancer. The time point denotes: peripheral blood 6 weeks after treatment start. This table comes from immunoSEQ multiplex PCR, and its TCRdb copy is limited to in-frame clones, with some not included. The data hold approximately 47,000 clones, with 80% to 90% observed a single time. The sequences come from PBMCs, collected around atezolizumab (anti-PD-L1) treatment. The receptors derive from a man in his 70s with urothelial cancer.

The chain uses TRBV2 and TRBJ2-1; TRBD2 matches at 7 bases. Germline V gene sequence: CDR1 SNHLY, CDR2 FYNNEI. CDR3 length: 15 amino acids. Germline trimming cut 5 bases from V and 7 bases from J; bases unmatched to any gene: 11. CDR3: CASSPPSGALNEQFF. The DNA of the CDR3 is TGTGCCAGCAGTCCTCCTAGCGGAGCTTTGAATGAGCAGTTCTTC.

This chain connects TRBV2 to TRBJ1-4; D perhaps matches TRBD1 (6 bases). The CDR3 is made up of 14 amino acids. Germline lookup yields CDR1 SNHLY and CDR2 FYNNEI. Trimming left V 8 bases short and J 7 bases short, with 17 bases between. CDR3 DNA sequence: TGTGCCAGCGGGTGGGGGCAGGGTTCTGAAAAACTGTTTTTT. This translates into CASGWGQGSEKLFF.

The sample holds one count of this clone. V and J are TRBV30 and TRBJ2-3, with 10 bases identical to TRBD2. This CDR3 region has 19 residues. V trimming: 2 bases; J trimming: 1 base; junction bases outside the gene matches: 15. Germline-derived CDR1 and CDR2 are GTSNPN and SVGIG (reference sequence). This CDR3 is CAWSRLAGDFLYGTDTQYF. In nucleotides, the CDR3 is TGTGCCTGGAGTCGGCTAGCGGGAGATTTTCTATATGGCACAGATACGCAGTATTTT.

V gene TRBV7-8 combines with J gene TRBJ1-4, with no clear D. Trimming pared 3 bases from V and 7 bases from J, leaving 12 bases between. CDR3 length equals 14 residues. Germline CDR1 reads SGHVS; CDR2 reads FQNEAQ. CDR3 DNA sequence: TGTGCCAGCAGCTTGAGCCCTTTTGGTGAAAAACTGTTTTTT. Encoded protein: CASSLSPFGEKLFF.

The chain recombines TRBV5-1 with TRBJ2-3; 9 nucleotides agree with TRBD2. The CDR3 is made up of 15 amino acids. The V gene end was trimmed by 4 bases and the J gene end by 4 bases; junction bases not matched to a gene: 7. The germline gives CDR1 SGHRS, CDR2 YFSETQ. The CDR3 nucleotides are TGCGCCAGCAGCCCCGTAGCGGGAGTGGCAGATACGCAGTATTTT. Its protein is CASSPVAGVADTQYF.

This clone was detected only a few times. The rearrangement joins TRBV9 to TRBJ1-3; a weak D match, TRBD1 (6 bases). The CDR3 is made up of 17 amino acids. CDR1 SGDLS and CDR2 YYNGEE come from the germline V gene. The V gene lost 0 bases and the J gene lost 2 bases, with 15 bases spanning the gap. Written as DNA, the CDR3 is TGTGCCAGCAGCGTAGTTGATGGGGGCATTACTGGAAACACCATATATTTT. It codes for CASSVVDGGITGNTIYF.

The V and J genes are TRBV11-2 and TRBJ1-4; a possible D gene is TRBD1 (6 bases). Germline V gene data show CDR1 as SGHAT and CDR2 as FQNNGV. The CDR3 covers 14 residues. V was shortened by 3 bases and J by 5 bases, with 10 bases between the two germline ends. CDR3 residues: CASSFGQRNEKLFF. In DNA form, the CDR3 reads TGTGCCAGCAGCTTCGGACAGAGAAATGAAAAACTGTTTTTT. Filled out from reference TRBV11-2 and TRBJ1-4, the complete variable domain reads EAGVAQSPRYKIIEKRQSVAFWCNPISGHATLYWYQQILGQGPKLLIQFQNNGVVDDSQLPKDRFSAERLKGVDSTLKIQPAKLEDSAVYLCASSFGQRNEKLFFGSGTQLSVL.

CDR3 sequence reads: CASSIGLQREQYF. The CDR3 DNA is TGTGCCAGCAGCATAGGACTTCAGAGAGAGCAGTACTTC. This chain uses TRBV11-2 with TRBJ2-7; possible D gene TRBD2, 5 bases. The length of the CDR3 is 13 residues. Deletions cut 5 bases from V and 7 bases from J, with 15 bases between. From germline, CDR1 is SGHAT and CDR2 FQNNGV.

V usage is TRBV4-1 and J usage is TRBJ2-2; a weak D match, TRBD2 (6 bases). Looked up from germline, CDR1 is MGHRA and CDR2 is YSYEKL. With 0 bases removed from V and 3 bases from J, the gap between germline ends came to 20 bases. The CDR3 is 19 residues long. CDR3 sequence reads: CASSQDMPSDTPDTGELFF. The CDR3 bases are TGCGCCAGCAGCCAAGATATGCCTAGCGATACCCCAGACACCGGGGAGCTGTTTTTT.

V usage is TRBV12-5 and J usage is TRBJ2-3, with D maybe TRBD1 (5 bases). CDR1 and CDR2 (germline): LGHNT, FRNRAP. V was shortened by 4 bases and J by 0 bases, with 11 bases between the two germline ends. The CDR3 is 15 residues long. CDR3 in amino acids: CASGSGQDSTDTQYF. CDR3 DNA: TGTGCTAGTGGTTCAGGGCAGGACAGCACAGATACGCAGTATTTT.

Written as DNA, the CDR3 is TGCGCCAGCAGCAGGGCGGGAGCCCAAGAGACCCAGTACTTC. Protein product: CASSRAGAQETQYF. V is TRBV5-1 and J is TRBJ2-5, with 7 bases fitting TRBD2. The trim removed 4 bases at V and 1 base at J, leaving 4 bases unmatched. CDR1 and CDR2 from the germline V gene are SGHRS and YFSETQ. The CDR3 covers 14 residues.

The chain carries TRBV2 and TRBJ1-1; D might be TRBD1 (5 bases). Per the germline V gene, CDR1 is SNHLY and CDR2 is FYNNEI. Trimming pared 1 base from V and 4 bases from J, leaving 13 bases between. The CDR3 sequence is 15 residues long. This CDR3 is CASSEVFQGGTEAFF. The CDR3 DNA reads as TGTGCCAGCAGTGAAGTTTTCCAGGGTGGCACTGAAGCTTTCTTT.

This chain joins TRBV6-1 and TRBJ1-5; D is uncertain. The germline V gene has CDR1 MNHNS and CDR2 SASEGT. CDR3 length: 18 residues. V shed 2 bases and J shed 6 bases, with 23 bases lying between them. The CDR3 reads CASSESVDRELYGQPQHF. The DNA for the CDR3 is TGTGCCAGCAGTGAATCCGTCGACCGGGAACTATACGGTCAGCCCCAGCATTTT.

This clone is a singleton in its sample. The V and J genes are TRBV4-2 and TRBJ2-1; 9 positions agree with TRBD2. CDR3 length equals 18 residues. Germline CDR1 is LGHNA and CDR2 is YNFKEQ. V gave up 0 bases and J gave up 4 bases; unmatched junction bases: 10. Written as DNA, the CDR3 is TGTGCCAGCAGCCAAGAGGTAGAAGGGACTAGCAGTTACAATGAGCAGTTCTTC. Its protein is CASSQEVEGTSSYNEQFF.

The genes are TRBV4-1 and TRBJ2-2; the match to TRBD2 covers 11 bases. The V gene end was trimmed by 1 base and the J gene end by 6 bases; junction bases not matched to a gene: 7. In germline, CDR1 is MGHRA, CDR2 YSYEKL. The CDR3 length is 17 residues. The CDR3 DNA sequence: TGCGCCAGCAGCCAAGCTATACTAGCGGGAGCCGCCGGGGAGCTGTTTTTT. Its translation is CASSQAILAGAAGELFF.

The chain recombines TRBV6-6 with TRBJ2-1; 14 positions agree with TRBD2. Germline CDR1 MNHNY, CDR2 SVGAGI (reference sequence). There are 14 residues in the CDR3. The V segment lost 4 bases and the J segment 16 bases; nucleotides outside the gene matches: 9. The DNA of the CDR3 is TGTGCCAGCAGTTGGGGACTAGCGGGAGCGTCCCCCTTCTTC. Residues: CASSWGLAGASPFF.

This clone has more than one count but fewer than ten. The chain recombines TRBV19 with TRBJ2-1, with TRBD2 matching over 8 bases. CDR3 length: 14 residues. In germline, CDR1 is LNHDA, CDR2 SQIVND (reference sequence). Trimming cost V 6 bases and J 2 bases; bases outside gene matches: 3. The CDR3 nucleotides read TGTGCCAGTAGCGGGGGGGGAACCTACAATGAGCAGTTCTTC. Encoded protein: CASSGGGTYNEQFF.

The chain couples TRBV19 to TRBJ2-2; D gene ambiguous. V dropped 3 bases and J dropped 4 bases, with 12 bases sitting between them. Germline assignment: CDR1 LNHDA and CDR2 SQIVND (reference sequence). The CDR3 sequence is 15 residues long. The CDR3 here is CASSIQGGGTGELFF. Written as DNA, the CDR3 is TGTGCCAGTAGTATTCAAGGCGGCGGCACCGGGGAGCTGTTTTTT.

This clone was counted between two and nine times. This chain joins TRBV6-1 and TRBJ2-4; weak D call: TRBD1 (6 bases). CDR1 is MNHNS and CDR2 is SASEGT in the germline V gene. CDR3 length equals 13 residues. Trimming cost V 8 bases and J 7 bases, with 15 bases left between them. The CDR3 loop reads CASSDGQTNIQYF. The DNA of the CDR3 is TGTGCCAGCTCAGACGGACAGACGAACATTCAGTACTTC.